This T cell receptor (beta chain) was sequenced for a study of blood T cell repertoires in COVID-19. Libraries were prepared by immunoSEQ multiplex PCR; TCRdb keeps only in-frame clonotypes and omits some of them. The sample has about 360,000 clones, around nine tenths seen once. The CDR3 totals 15 residues. Germline V gene sequence: CDR1 MDHEN, CDR2 SYDVKM. The J segment lost 7 bases and the V segment lost 2 bases, leaving 6 bases of the junction unmatched. This sequence was found in a human donor in a cohort sampled during active COVID-19. Sequencing used peripheral blood. The V and J genes are TRBV28 and TRBJ2-2; TRBD2 aligns across 8 bases. The CDR3 region is CASSLGTSFSGELFF. CDR3 nucleotides: TGTGCCAGCAGTTTAGGGACTAGTTTCAGCGGGGAGCTGTTTTTT.